Sequencing of this T cell receptor (beta chain) was carried out in a study of a mutant IDH1 vaccine in newly diagnosed glioma. Profiling relied on immunoSEQ multiplex PCR, and the TCRdb table lists in-frame clones only, not all of them. The data hold around 87,000 clones, with about four fifths observed a single time. Time point meaning: baseline, week 1 (first vaccination visit). The treatment is: pre-vaccination baseline after standard-of-care therapy. CDR3 length equals 17 residues. The sample in question was PBMCs, obtained from a glioma patient treated with radiotherapy, temozolomide or both. The source is a woman aged 45-59 years with glioma. The chain employs TRBV21-1 and TRBJ2-7; the table's D gene call, TRBD1, was not cross checked with the DNA. TRBV21-1 is a known pseudogene. CDR3 DNA: TGTGCCAGCAGCAAATACAAAGCTCACAGACCTTTAGGCGAGCAGTACTTC. Its protein is CASSKYKAHRPLGEQYF.